These 32 T cell receptor beta chains share one sample of origin, sequenced in a study of early T cells in non-severe SARS-CoV-2 infection. TCRdb re-derived calls from the 5' RACE reads in MiXCR, one entry per CDR3 protein. Of nearly 60,000 distinct CDR3 sequences listed, roughly 13% were seen once; the top ten hold approximately 10%. Sample: whole blood. The receptors derive from an adult who was a healthcare worker with PCR-confirmed SARS-CoV-2 infection or an uninfected control (not recorded which).

Points on this clonotype: A much larger clonotype is one base distant, so this may be a read error. The chain combines TRBV27 with TRBJ1-1, with TRBD1 as a possible D gene (5 bases). There are 13 residues in the CDR3. The V gene lost 6 bases and the J gene lost 11 bases, with 19 bases spanning the gap. CDR1 is MNHEY, CDR2 SMNVEV, per germline (reference sequence). The CDR3 loop is CASSPGPHGGAFF. The CDR3 region has the DNA TGTGCCAGCAGCCCCGGACCTCACGGGGGGGCTTTCTTT.

A few counts support this clonotype. The CDR3 protein is CASSPTRGRSHGGTDTQYF. In DNA, the CDR3 is TGTGCCAGCAGTCCTACGAGGGGCAGATCCCATGGGGGCACAGATACGCAGTATTTT. This chain joins TRBV6-5 and TRBJ2-3; D is tentatively TRBD1 or TRBD2 (5 bases each). The CDR3 length is 19 residues. V lost 5 bases to trimming and J lost 1 base, with 25 bases between them. Germline loops: CDR1 MNHEY, CDR2 SVGAGI.

This clonotype showed up just a few times. This chain joins TRBV19 and TRBJ1-2; D unclear. The CDR3 sequence is 13 residues long. The V gene's germline CDR1 is LNHDA and CDR2 SQIVND (reference sequence). Trimming removed 3 bases from V and 0 bases from J, with 5 bases in between. Here the CDR3 DNA reads TGTGCCAGTAGTATTGCAGCTAACTATGGCTACACCTTC. This gives the protein CASSIAANYGYTF.

The gene calls are TRBV10-2 and TRBJ2-2; 9 nucleotides match TRBD2. This CDR3 contains 14 residues. Unmatched junction bases numbered 7, after V lost 10 bases and J lost 4 bases. In germline, CDR1 is WSHSY, CDR2 SAAADI. The DNA for the CDR3 is TGCGCCAACCCGGGACTAGCTGGCACCGGGGAGCTGTTTTTT. Translating gives CANPGLAGTGELFF.

In the case of this clonotype: A clone one base away is much larger, so this may be a read error. The genes are TRBV2 and TRBJ2-7; perhaps TRBD1 as D (6 bases). Per germline, CDR1 SNHLY and CDR2 FYNNEI. The CDR3 is 15 residues long. V was pared by 5 bases and J by 0 bases, with 14 bases between. Written as DNA, the CDR3 is TGTGCCAGCAGTAAAGGACAGTGTAGCTCCTACGAGCAGTACTTC. Translation: CASSKGQCSSYEQYF.

This clonotype was counted between two and nine times. The chain joins TRBV19 to TRBJ1-5; TRBD1 matches at 7 bases. The CDR3 has 14 amino acids. V lost 6 bases, J lost 3 bases, and 5 bases stayed unmatched. Germline V gene lookup returns CDR1 LNHDA and CDR2 SQIVND (reference sequence). CDR3 DNA sequence: TGTGCCAGTAGGTCGACAGGGAACAATCAGCCCCAGCATTTT. Encoded protein: CASRSTGNNQPQHF.

This clonotype was counted only a few times. V and J are TRBV5-1 and TRBJ2-7; 11 bases fit TRBD1. Germline loops: CDR1 SGHRS, CDR2 YFSETQ. The CDR3 sequence is 15 residues long. V dropped 4 bases and J dropped 4; count of bases not matched to a gene: 7. The CDR3 bases are TGCGCCAGCAGCCGCTGGACAGGGGGCAAATACGAGCAGTACTTC. Amino acid sequence: CASSRWTGGKYEQYF.

The chain has TRBV30 and TRBJ2-7; tentatively, D is TRBD1 or TRBD2 (5 bases each). The CDR3 runs to 12 residues. Germline values: CDR1 GTSNPN, CDR2 SVGIG (reference sequence). The V end lost 3 bases, the J end lost 2 bases, and 8 bases lay between the germline ends. CDR3 in DNA: TGTGCCTGGAGGGGGGACGCCTACGAGCAGTACTTC. Translating gives CAWRGDAYEQYF.

This clonotype has at least ten counts. The chain combines TRBV10-3 with TRBJ1-1; D not resolved. V was cut by 3 bases and J by 3 bases, with 8 bases left in between. The CDR3 runs 13 residues. Germline-derived CDR1 and CDR2 are ENHRY and SYGVKD. The CDR3 protein is CAISDVSDTEAFF. The CDR3 nucleotides are TGTGCCATCAGTGATGTCAGCGACACTGAAGCTTTCTTT.

This clonotype was counted many times. This chain joins TRBV7-8 and TRBJ1-2, with 7 bases aligning to TRBD1. Trimming took 4 bases from V and 5 from J; bases not matched to a gene: 10. CDR1 is SGHVS, CDR2 FQNEAQ, per germline. The CDR3 covers 15 residues. CDR3 sequence (DNA): TGTGCCAGCAGCTCGAGGGACAGCTTGGTGTATGGCTACACCTTC. Translated: CASSSRDSLVYGYTF.

The table lists this clonotype with many counts. V gene TRBV5-1 combines with J gene TRBJ2-7; tentatively, D is TRBD2 (5 bases). Trimming took off 3 bases at V and 0 bases at J, with 7 bases between the two ends. Germline V gives CDR1 SGHRS, CDR2 YFSETQ. The CDR3 is 13 amino acids. The CDR3 is CASSSGSSYEQYF. The CDR3 coding sequence is TGCGCCAGCAGCTCGGGGAGCTCCTACGAGCAGTACTTC.

This clonotype has more than one count but fewer than ten. V gene TRBV7-8 combines with J gene TRBJ1-5; 8 nucleotides align to TRBD1. CDR3 length: 15 residues. V dropped 5 bases and J dropped 3; count of bases not matched to a gene: 6. Germline V CDR1 and CDR2: SGHVS, FQNEAQ. The CDR3 coding sequence is TGTGCCAGCAGCACCCGGACAGGGTTCAATCAGCCCCAGCATTTT. As protein: CASSTRTGFNQPQHF.

This chain uses TRBV12-3 or TRBV12-4 with TRBJ1-4, with a possible D match to TRBD1 (5 bases). The CDR3 loop spans 16 amino acids. With 7 bases removed from V and 10 bases from J, the gap between germline ends came to 25 bases. CDR3 protein: CASTNRDVEKEGKLFF. In DNA, the CDR3 is TGTGCCAGCACTAATCGGGACGTCGAAAAAGAGGGAAAACTGTTTTTT.

The J gene is TRBJ2-7, the V gene TRBV7-9, with D maybe TRBD2 (6 bases). The CDR3 is made up of 16 amino acids. The ends were cut back, 2 bases at V and 3 bases at J, with 17 bases in the middle. Germline values: CDR1 SEHNR, CDR2 FQNEAQ (reference sequence). This CDR3 is CASSLPIGRGNYEQYF. The CDR3 DNA is TGTGCCAGCAGCTTACCCATCGGGCGGGGAAACTACGAGCAGTACTTC.

This clonotype was recorded at least ten times. The chain uses TRBV7-9 and TRBJ2-7, with D perhaps TRBD1 (6 bases). The ends were cut back, 3 bases at V and 3 bases at J, with 12 bases in the middle. There are 14 residues in the CDR3. Germline values: CDR1 SEHNR, CDR2 FQNEAQ (reference sequence). The CDR3 sequence is CASSFHREIYEQYF. Here the CDR3 DNA reads TGTGCCAGCAGCTTCCACAGGGAAATCTACGAGCAGTACTTC.

V gene TRBV12-3 or TRBV12-4 combines with J gene TRBJ1-4; D might be TRBD1 (5 bases). CDR3 length: 14 amino acids. V was pared by 6 bases and J by 3 bases, with 11 bases between. CDR3: CASSRGGSNEKLFF. The CDR3, as DNA: TGTGCCAGCAGCCGGGGGGGTTCTAATGAAAAACTGTTTTTT.

The genes are TRBV11-2 and TRBJ1-1; weak D call: TRBD1 (5 bases). Germline lookup yields CDR1 SGHAT and CDR2 FQNNGV. V was trimmed by 5 bases and J by 3 bases, leaving 16 bases between them. There are 15 residues in the CDR3. In nucleotides, the CDR3 is TGTGCCAGCAGCCTAGGTAGGGGCGTTGACACTGAAGCTTTCTTT. Translating gives CASSLGRGVDTEAFF.

This clonotype was counted between two and nine times. V gene TRBV7-6 combines with J gene TRBJ2-2; TRBD2 might be the D (6 bases). The CDR3 is made up of 17 amino acids. CDR1 is SGHVS and CDR2 is FNYEAQ in the germline V gene. Trimming left V 1 base short and J 0 bases short, with 12 bases between. The CDR3 sequence is CASSLVGASANTGELFF. The CDR3 nucleotides are TGTGCCAGCAGCTTAGTAGGCGCTAGCGCGAACACCGGGGAGCTGTTTTTT.

As to this clonotype: A junction end diverges from the germline sequence, so it may reflect a read error. The genes are TRBV6-5 and TRBJ2-3; 9 nucleotides agree with TRBD1. The germline V gene has CDR1 MNHEY and CDR2 SVGAGI. CDR3 length: 15 residues. The CDR3 nucleotides read TGTGCCAGCAGTTCCCGGGACAGGGATTTAGATACGCTGTATTTT. It yields the protein CASSSRDRDLDTLYF.

This clonotype has a count of ten or more. CDR3 sequence: CASRDSSDSPLHF. DNA of the CDR3: TGTGCCAGCCGAGACTCTTCGGATTCACCCCTCCACTTT. V gene TRBV28 combines with J gene TRBJ1-6; no clear D gene. The germline gives CDR1 MDHEN, CDR2 SYDVKM. V was pared by 8 bases and J by 8 bases, with 13 bases between. The CDR3 length is 13 residues.

CDR3 amino acids: CSASDSSGAYEQFF. DNA of the CDR3: TGCAGTGCTAGCGATTCTAGCGGGGCCTATGAGCAGTTCTTC. This sequence joins TRBV20-1 and TRBJ2-1; the match to TRBD2 covers 9 bases. With V trimmed by 3 bases and J by 8 bases, 8 bases remained unmatched. Germline values: CDR1 DFQATT, CDR2 SNEGSKA (reference sequence). The CDR3 spans 14 residues.

This clonotype has ten or more counts. The genes are TRBV28 and TRBJ1-5; unclear D gene. The germline V and J ends were trimmed by 6 bases and 8 bases, with 14 bases remaining between them. This CDR3 region has 13 residues. Germline V gives CDR1 MDHEN, CDR2 SYDVKM. CDR3 bases: TGTGCCAGCAGCCACCTTGACATGGAGCCCCAGCATTTT. Its protein is CASSHLDMEPQHF.

This clonotype occurred a few times. The J gene is TRBJ2-1, the V gene TRBV19; D is tentatively TRBD1 or TRBD2 (6 bases each). V shed 3 bases and J shed 8 bases, with 17 bases lying between them. In germline, CDR1 is LNHDA, CDR2 SQIVND (reference sequence). The CDR3 consists of 15 residues. CDR3 DNA: TGTGCCAGTAGTATCGGACGGGGGCCTCGGGATGAGCAGTTCTTC. As protein: CASSIGRGPRDEQFF.

This clonotype was seen more than once but under ten times. The CDR3 DNA reads as TGCGCCAGCAGCCAAGGTTTCCAGGGTTTCGGTCAGCCCCAGCATTTT. Amino acid sequence: CASSQGFQGFGQPQHF. J is TRBJ1-5 and V is TRBV4-1; tentatively, D is TRBD1 (5 bases). Germline loops: CDR1 MGHRA, CDR2 YSYEKL. Trimming removed 1 base from V and 6 bases from J, with 16 bases in between. CDR3 length: 16 amino acids.

In this sample, this clonotype turned up a few times. The chain employs TRBV28 and TRBJ2-2; 11 bases agree with TRBD1. The CDR3 is 14 amino acids. Germline V gives CDR1 MDHEN, CDR2 SYDVKM. The V and J ends lost 10 bases and 4 bases, in that order; junction bases with no gene match: 5. In nucleotides, the CDR3 is TGTGCCACCCGGGACAGGGGGTTCACCGGGGAGCTGTTTTTT. The encoded protein is CATRDRGFTGELFF.

This clonotype was counted between two and nine times. The J gene is TRBJ1-5, the V gene TRBV18, with 8 bases identical to TRBD1. Germline V gives CDR1 KGHSH, CDR2 LQKENI. There are 15 residues in the CDR3. After removal of 6 bases from V and 6 bases from J, the junction contained 10 bases not matched to a gene. As DNA, the CDR3 is TGTGCCAGCTCGCACGGGACAGGCCACTCTCAGCCCCAGCATTTT. Amino acids: CASSHGTGHSQPQHF.

This clonotype was counted many times. The chain has TRBV20-1 and TRBJ1-1; D perhaps matches TRBD1 (6 bases). Germline CDR1 is DFQATT and CDR2 is SNEGSKA (reference sequence). V shed 6 bases and J shed 0 bases, with 14 bases lying between them. CDR3 size: 14 residues. The CDR3 protein is CSAHPGAVNTEAFF. The CDR3 bases are TGCAGTGCCCATCCAGGGGCGGTGAACACTGAAGCTTTCTTT.

At least ten counts were recorded for this clonotype. V is TRBV7-2 and J is TRBJ2-1; possible D gene TRBD2, 6 bases. This CDR3 is 15 amino acids long. V gave up 1 base and J gave up 7 bases, with 14 bases separating them. Germline CDR1 SGHTA, CDR2 FQGNSA. The CDR3 sequence: CASSLGPGLLNEQFF. Written as DNA, the CDR3 is TGTGCCAGCAGCTTAGGGCCGGGACTCCTAAATGAGCAGTTCTTC.

V gene TRBV5-4 combines with J gene TRBJ2-1, with 8 bases identical to TRBD1. This CDR3 has 15 residues. Trimming took 5 bases from V and 4 from J; bases not matched to a gene: 8. The germline V gene has CDR1 SGHNT and CDR2 YYREEE (reference sequence). The DNA of the CDR3 is TGTGCCAGCAGGGAACAGGGGGTGAATTACAATGAGCAGTTCTTC. Amino acid sequence: CASREQGVNYNEQFF.

This clonotype was found a few times. CDR3 amino acids: CASSGGGQGNEQYF. The DNA for the CDR3 is TGTGCCAGCAGTGGAGGGGGACAGGGGAACGAGCAGTACTTC. The V call is TRBV6-1, the J call TRBJ2-7, with TRBD1 matching over 10 bases. CDR3 length: 14 amino acids. Losses at the gene ends were 4 bases for V and 5 bases for J; bases not matched to a gene: 5. Germline V CDR1 and CDR2: MNHNS, SASEGT.

This chain links TRBV7-2 with TRBJ1-1, with D maybe TRBD1 (6 bases). V lost 3 bases and J 10 bases, leaving 21 bases between the germline ends. Germline assignment: CDR1 SGHTA and CDR2 FQGNSA. The CDR3 is 15 amino acids. The CDR3 sequence is CASSFNGGRGSIAFF. CDR3 DNA: TGTGCCAGCAGCTTCAATGGTGGCAGGGGATCTATAGCTTTCTTT.

This clonotype turned up a few times. The chain employs TRBV21-1 and TRBJ1-4; the D call of TRBD1 is as the table states it, not checked on the DNA. TRBV21-1 is shown as a pseudogene. This CDR3 is built from 18 residues. CDR3 protein: CASSAPGTESATNEKLFF. The CDR3 DNA reads TGTGCCAGCAGCGCCCCCGGGACAGAGTCTGCAACTAATGAAAAACTGTTTTTT.